The T cell receptor beta chain under discussion was sequenced for a study of T cell repertoires in cytomegalovirus infection. TCRdb fed the reads into MiXCR, producing one record per CDR3 protein. The data hold 170,000 or so distinct CDR3 sequences, with about a sixth observed a single time. This clonotype was observed a few times. The antigen is unknown. Whole-study results and caveats: Using cumulative public TCR beta family frequency, the authors identified those who carried CMV together with the relevant HLA. Dominating the ex vivo response were TCR beta clonotypes that were CMV-specific and HLA-C-restricted.

The sequence derives from a human donor in good health (CMV status not recorded). Some clones in this sample may be carry-over from other donors' samples. The sample consisted of CD8+ T cells from PBMCs.

The CDR3 region is CASSYLNQPQHF. DNA for the CDR3: TGTGCCAGCAGTTACTTGAATCAGCCCCAGCATTTT. This sequence joins TRBV6-2 or TRBV6-3 and TRBJ1-5; D is uncertain. The CDR3 has 12 amino acids. Germline V lookup: CDR1 MNHEY, CDR2 SVGEGT. V was trimmed by 1 base and J by 4 bases, leaving 2 bases between them.